The 21 T cell receptor beta chains below were found in one sample sequenced in a study of Graves' ophthalmopathy and Graves' hyperthyroidism. The sequenced template was RNA, covering the TCR beta CDR3 region. The first-round RT-PCR employed HTBI primers together with the Qiagen OneStep RT-PCR kit. A multiplex PCR was then performed as the second round. One entry per CDR3 protein, called by TCRdb with MiXCR from the multiplex PCR reads. The sample records approximately 210,000 distinct CDR3 sequences, 20% to 25% being singletons. The sample comprised peripheral blood. These receptor sequences come from a woman between 50 and 59 years old with Graves' ophthalmopathy.

The chain joins TRBV6-5 to TRBJ1-1, with 7 bases matching TRBD1. The V and J ends lost 4 bases and 2 bases, in that order; junction bases with no gene match: 10. The CDR3 has 16 amino acids. The germline V gene has CDR1 MNHEY and CDR2 SVGAGI. The DNA for the CDR3 is TGTGCCAGCAGTTCCACAGGGGTTAGGAAAAACACTGAAGCTTTCTTT. As protein: CASSSTGVRKNTEAFF.

This clonotype has at least ten counts. This rearrangement joins TRBV10-3 to TRBJ1-6, with D unclear. The V and J ends lost 10 bases and 5 bases respectively, with 15 bases between them. The germline CDR1 and CDR2 sequences are ENHRY and SYGVKD. This CDR3 is 14 amino acids long. The CDR3 sequence is CATNRSGNNSPLHF. As DNA, the CDR3 is TGTGCCACCAATCGGTCCGGGAATAATTCACCCCTCCACTTT.

The sample holds many counts of this clonotype. The genes are TRBV28 and TRBJ2-7; possibly TRBD2 for D (5 bases). Deletions cut 5 bases from V and 6 bases from J, with 17 bases between. Germline V lookup: CDR1 MDHEN, CDR2 SYDVKM. The CDR3 has 14 amino acids. The CDR3 DNA is TGTGCCAGCAGTCCATCCCTAGCACTGCTCGAGCAGTACTTC. As protein: CASSPSLALLEQYF.

This clonotype was observed a handful of times. This chain joins TRBV20-1 and TRBJ2-5, with TRBD1 identical over 7 bases. From germline, CDR1 is DFQATT and CDR2 SNEGSKA (reference sequence). Trimming at V came to 5 bases and at J to 5 bases, leaving 2 bases not matched to a gene. The CDR3 runs to 11 residues. In nucleotides, the CDR3 is TGCAGTGCTGAGGGGGCGGAGACCCAGTACTTC. This gives the protein CSAEGAETQYF.

This clonotype has at least ten counts. The chain employs TRBV6-5 and TRBJ1-6; a weak D match, TRBD1 (5 bases). Looked up from germline, CDR1 is MNHEY and CDR2 is SVGAGI. Between the trimmed V and J ends, which lost 0 bases and 7 bases, there was a span of 10 bases. The CDR3 has 15 residues. Here the CDR3 reads CASSYSGQGNSPLHF. CDR3 in DNA: TGTGCCAGCAGTTACTCGGGTCAGGGAAATTCACCCCTCCACTTT.

This clonotype was counted many times. V gene TRBV15 combines with J gene TRBJ2-7; no clear D. Trimming removed 0 bases at V and 4 bases at J, with 13 bases between. Germline V lookup: CDR1 LNHNV, CDR2 YYDKDF (reference sequence). The CDR3 has 15 residues. The CDR3 is CATSREQHGVYEQYF. The CDR3, as DNA: TGTGCCACCAGCAGAGAACAACACGGAGTATACGAGCAGTACTTC.

This clonotype was recorded at least ten times. The chain joins TRBV20-1 to TRBJ2-7; 10 positions agree with TRBD2. J lost 1 base, V lost 6 bases, and 3 bases had no gene match. Germline CDR1 reads DFQATT; CDR2 reads SNEGSKA (reference sequence). The CDR3 has 13 residues. In nucleotides, the CDR3 is TGCAGTGCAAAACTAGCGGGGTCCTACGAGCAGTACTTC. Protein: CSAKLAGSYEQYF.

This clonotype occurred many times. CDR3 sequence (DNA): TGTGCCAGCAGTCGCGAGACAGGGGGCAGAGGTGGCTACACCTTC. This encodes CASSRETGGRGGYTF. This chain uses TRBV6-5 with TRBJ1-2; 10 bases fit TRBD1. With 5 bases clipped from V and 7 bases from J, the junction kept 10 bases outside the gene matches. The CDR3 is 15 residues long. Per germline, CDR1 MNHEY and CDR2 SVGAGI.

The table lists this clonotype with many counts. V usage is TRBV30 and J usage is TRBJ2-7; the D is unclear. This CDR3 spans 12 amino acids. The germline CDR1 and CDR2 sequences are GTSNPN and SVGIG (reference sequence). V shed 2 bases and J shed 6 bases, with 11 bases lying between them. CDR3 loop: CAWSPPLSEQYF. CDR3 sequence (DNA): TGTGCCTGGAGTCCACCTCTCAGCGAGCAGTACTTC.

V is TRBV6-1 and J is TRBJ1-1; tentatively, D is TRBD1 (5 bases). The germline V gene encodes CDR1 MNHNS and CDR2 SASEGT. V lost 5 bases to trimming and J lost 1 base, with 14 bases between them. The CDR3 sequence is 15 residues long. CDR3 sequence: CASSRWGRENTEAFF. DNA for the CDR3: TGTGCCAGCAGTCGCTGGGGACGGGAGAACACTGAAGCTTTCTTT.

In its sample, this clonotype was seen many times. The rearrangement joins TRBV29-1 to TRBJ2-2; the match to TRBD2 covers 8 bases. Germline-derived CDR1 and CDR2 are SQVTM and ANQGSEA. CDR3 size: 14 residues. V gave up 4 bases and J gave up 8 bases; unmatched junction bases: 9. CDR3 sequence reads: CSVVSAGGRGELFF. In DNA form, the CDR3 reads TGCAGCGTTGTTTCCGCGGGAGGCCGGGGGGAGCTGTTTTTT.

The J gene is TRBJ1-2, the V gene TRBV12-3 or TRBV12-4; unclear D gene. This CDR3 comprises 14 residues. Trimming pared 7 bases from V and 11 bases from J, leaving 23 bases between. This CDR3 reads CASTNVPAASGYTF. For the CDR3, the DNA is TGTGCCAGCACCAACGTCCCGGCAGCAAGTGGATACACCTTC.

Comment on this clonotype: At one end the junction does not follow the germline gene, possibly because of a read error. The chain joins TRBV7-2 to TRBJ1-1; weak D call: TRBD1 (5 bases). There are 14 residues in the CDR3. The germline gives CDR1 SGHTA, CDR2 FQGNSA. The CDR3 reads CASSSTPGNTGAFF. The CDR3 region has the DNA TGTGCCAGCAGCTCGACTCCAGGGAACACTGGAGCTTTCTTT.

The chain employs TRBV6-2 or TRBV6-3 and TRBJ1-1; D gene unclear. V lost 6 bases to trimming and J lost 0 bases, with 17 bases between them. The CDR3 has 16 residues. Germline V gene sequence: CDR1 MNHEY, CDR2 SVGEGT. The CDR3 nucleotides read TGTGCCAGCAGCTTAAGTTACAGCTACATGAACACTGAAGCTTTCTTT. Residues: CASSLSYSYMNTEAFF.

This clonotype was counted a few times. This chain joins TRBV11-2 and TRBJ2-2; no clear D. The ends were cut back, 2 bases at V and 3 bases at J, with 7 bases in the middle. Germline CDR1 is SGHAT and CDR2 is FQNNGV. The length of the CDR3 is 14 residues. CDR3: CASSLNGHTGELFF. CDR3 DNA sequence: TGTGCCAGCAGCTTAAACGGCCACACCGGGGAGCTGTTTTTT. Combining the CDR3 with reference TRBV11-2 and TRBJ2-2 gives the whole variable domain EAGVAQSPRYKIIEKRQSVAFWCNPISGHATLYWYQQILGQGPKLLIQFQNNGVVDDSQLPKDRFSAERLKGVDSTLKIQPAKLEDSAVYLCASSLNGHTGELFFGEGSRLTVL.

This clonotype was recorded a few times. The chain carries TRBV19 and TRBJ2-2; 8 bases align to TRBD2. With V trimmed by 11 bases and J by 2 bases, 4 bases remained unmatched. CDR3 length equals 13 residues. Germline lookup yields CDR1 LNHDA and CDR2 SQIVND (reference sequence). CDR3 protein: CAGRGENTGELFF. The CDR3 DNA is TGTGCCGGGCGGGGGGAAAACACCGGGGAGCTGTTTTTT.

This clonotype occurred many times. V usage is TRBV5-5 and J usage is TRBJ1-1; D unresolved. Per the germline V gene, CDR1 is SGHKS and CDR2 is YYEKEE (reference sequence). The CDR3 sequence is 16 residues long. V dropped 4 bases and J dropped 0 bases, with 16 bases sitting between them. The CDR3 reads CASSMGFSAMNTEAFF. The CDR3 DNA is TGTGCCAGCAGCATGGGGTTTTCGGCCATGAACACTGAAGCTTTCTTT. Full variable domain (rest looked up from reference TRBV5-5 and TRBJ1-1): DAGVTQSPTHLIKTRGQQVTLRCSPISGHKSVSWYQQVLGQGPQFIFQYYEKEERGRGNFPDRFSARQFPNYSSELNVNALLLGDSALYLCASSMGFSAMNTEAFFGQGTRLTVV.

At least ten counts were recorded for this clonotype. As DNA, the CDR3 is TGCAGCGTTGAAAGCCAACAGGTCCTCTACGAGCAGTACTTC. It translates to CSVESQQVLYEQYF. This chain joins TRBV29-1 and TRBJ2-7, with a weak D call TRBD1 (5 bases). CDR3 size: 14 residues. V was clipped by 2 bases and J by 3 bases, with 14 bases between them. Germline V gene lookup returns CDR1 SQVTM and CDR2 ANQGSEA.

This clonotype has a handful of counts. The V call is TRBV29-1, the J call TRBJ2-1; 11 bases line up with TRBD1. Germline V gene sequence: CDR1 SQVTM, CDR2 ANQGSEA. The junction had 9 bases not matched to a gene; V was cut back by 7 bases and J by 7 bases. The CDR3 is made up of 14 amino acids. CDR3 protein: CSAGTGGFLNEQFF. In DNA, the CDR3 is TGCAGCGCGGGGACAGGGGGTTTCCTTAATGAGCAGTTCTTC.

The chain uses TRBV20-1 and TRBJ1-1; no clear D. V shed 0 bases and J shed 9 bases, with 17 bases lying between them. CDR3 size: 14 residues. The germline gives CDR1 DFQATT, CDR2 SNEGSKA (reference sequence). The chain's CDR3 is CSAREVGVQTKAFF. The DNA for the CDR3 is TGCAGTGCTAGAGAGGTTGGGGTCCAAACAAAAGCTTTCTTT.

This clonotype showed up just a few times. CDR3 sequence reads: CASSLRDRGSYEQYF. The CDR3 DNA reads TGCGCCAGCAGCTTGAGGGACAGGGGCTCCTACGAGCAGTACTTC. The chain uses TRBV5-1 and TRBJ2-7; 10 bases line up with TRBD1. Germline CDR1 and CDR2: SGHRS and YFSETQ. V trimming: 1 base; J trimming: 0 bases; junction bases outside the gene matches: 1. The length of the CDR3 is 15 residues.